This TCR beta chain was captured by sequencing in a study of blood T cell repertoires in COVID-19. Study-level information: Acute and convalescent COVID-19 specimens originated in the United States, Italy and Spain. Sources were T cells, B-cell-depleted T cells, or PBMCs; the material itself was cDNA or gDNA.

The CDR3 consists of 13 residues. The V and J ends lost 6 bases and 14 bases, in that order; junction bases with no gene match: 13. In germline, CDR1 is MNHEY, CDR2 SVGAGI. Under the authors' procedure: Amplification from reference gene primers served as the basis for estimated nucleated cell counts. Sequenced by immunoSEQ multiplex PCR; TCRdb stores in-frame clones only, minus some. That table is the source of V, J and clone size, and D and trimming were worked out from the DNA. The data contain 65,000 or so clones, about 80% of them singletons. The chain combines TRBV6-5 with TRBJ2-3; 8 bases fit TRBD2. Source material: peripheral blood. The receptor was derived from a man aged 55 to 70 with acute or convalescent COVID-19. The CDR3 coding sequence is TGTGCCAGCAGGTCCACCGGGACTAGGAACCTGTATTTT. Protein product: CASRSTGTRNLYF.